This T cell receptor (beta chain) is drawn from a study of shared clonotypes between healthy human individuals. The deep-level immunoSEQ assay was used. Only in-frame clones appear in the TCRdb table, and some are missing; sequencing was by immunoSEQ multiplex PCR. The sample has more than 550,000 clones, over 55% seen once. CDR1 is SGHRS and CDR2 is YFSETQ in the germline V gene. V gave up 10 bases and J gave up 8 bases, with 40 bases separating them. The CDR3 consists of 20 residues. On this clone: Its antigen is currently unknown.

General study points: Non-shared clonotypes had lower generation probabilities than clonotypes shared by all four sorted-subset donors. The study drew on few donors, limiting represented genetic and exposure-history diversity.

The chain has TRBV5-1 and TRBJ2-1; D is uncertain. This sequence originates from a woman under 40 in good health. Sequencing was done on a sample of memory CD4+ T cells sorted from blood. Subset of the sample: CD45RA-negative fraction. The CDR3 sequence: CAFPTPVLLLQRSIWDEQFF. CDR3 sequence (DNA): TGCGCCTTCCCAACCCCCGTCCTCCTCCTTCAGCGTTCCATTTGGGATGAGCAGTTCTTC.